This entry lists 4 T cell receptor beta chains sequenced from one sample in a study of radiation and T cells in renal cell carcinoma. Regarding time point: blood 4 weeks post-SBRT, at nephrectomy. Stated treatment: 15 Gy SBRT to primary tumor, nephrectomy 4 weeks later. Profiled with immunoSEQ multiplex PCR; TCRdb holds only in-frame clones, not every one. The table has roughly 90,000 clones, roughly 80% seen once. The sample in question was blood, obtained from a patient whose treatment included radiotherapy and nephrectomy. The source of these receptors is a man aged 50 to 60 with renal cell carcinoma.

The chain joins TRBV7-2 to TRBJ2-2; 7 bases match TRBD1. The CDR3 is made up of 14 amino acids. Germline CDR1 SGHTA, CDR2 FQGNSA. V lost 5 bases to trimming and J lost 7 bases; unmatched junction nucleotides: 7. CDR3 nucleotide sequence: TGTGCCAGCAGCCGACAGGGTACCAACGGGGAGCTGTTTTTT. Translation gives CASSRQGTNGELFF.

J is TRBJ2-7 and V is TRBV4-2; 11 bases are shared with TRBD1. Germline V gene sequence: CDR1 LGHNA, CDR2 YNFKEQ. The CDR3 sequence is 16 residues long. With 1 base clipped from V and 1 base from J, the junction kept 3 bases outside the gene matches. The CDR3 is CASSQGGTGGSYEQYF. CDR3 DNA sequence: TGTGCCAGCAGCCAAGGAGGGACAGGGGGTTCCTACGAGCAGTACTTC.

CDR3 loop: CASNPKRVRGETQYF. The DNA of the CDR3 is TGTGCCAGCAACCCAAAACGTGTGAGGGGGGAGACCCAGTACTTC. The rearrangement joins TRBV6-5 to TRBJ2-5, with a possible D match to TRBD1 (6 bases). The germline V gene encodes CDR1 MNHEY and CDR2 SVGAGI. V shed 7 bases and J shed 5 bases, with 20 bases lying between them. CDR3 size: 15 residues.

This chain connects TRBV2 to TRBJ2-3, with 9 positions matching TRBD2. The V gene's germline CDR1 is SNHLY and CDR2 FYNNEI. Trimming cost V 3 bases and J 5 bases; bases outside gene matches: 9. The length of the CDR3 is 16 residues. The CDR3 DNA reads TGTGCCAGCAGTGAGGTTGCGGGGGGGATTGGAGATACGCAGTATTTT. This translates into CASSEVAGGIGDTQYF.